The source of this T cell receptor (beta chain) is a study of vaccination effects on CD4 cells after COVID-19. Study-wide results and limits: Convalescent patients were scarce in the study, and it lacked early post-infection timepoints.

Profiling relied on immunoSEQ multiplex PCR, and the TCRdb table lists in-frame clones only, not all of them. The sample has 65,000 to 90,000 clones; roughly 74% are singletons. V gave up 2 bases and J gave up 4 bases; unmatched junction bases: 9. From germline, CDR1 is KGHDR and CDR2 SFDVKD. This CDR3 spans 17 amino acids. With respect to this clone: Its antigen is currently unknown.

ViraFEST used viral peptide pools to expand antigen-specific CD4+ T cells before sequencing. The culture ran for under eleven days, and then CD4+ T cells were isolated. Each vaccine recipient was nucleocapsid antibody negative and had no prior SARS-CoV-2 infection. The clonotype comes from a human donor who received a COVID-19 vaccine. The V gene is TRBV24-1, the J gene TRBJ2-2; 7 bases match TRBD1. Sequencing used CD4+ T cells from PBMCs cultured with HCoV-NL63 spike peptides, obtained before COVID-19 vaccination. CDR3 protein: CATSDSKGARGTGELFF. The CDR3 region has the DNA TGTGCCACCAGTGATTCCAAGGGGGCGCGTGGCACCGGGGAGCTGTTTTTT.